This TCR beta chain was recorded in a study of patients and donors after allogeneic stem cell transplantation. Only a few counts were recorded for this clonotype. CDR1 is LGHDT, CDR2 YNNKEL, per germline (reference sequence). The CDR3 runs to 14 residues. The V and J ends lost 5 bases and 4 bases respectively, with 14 bases between them. One entry per CDR3 protein results from TCRdb running MiXCR on the RT-PCR reads. The sample carries roughly 200,000 distinct CDR3 sequences, around two fifths recorded once. This sequence originates from a human donor who was either an allogeneic HSCT recipient or a stem cell or donor lymphocyte infusion donor (not recorded which). It is not recorded whose cells these are; they may come from a transplant donor. Sequencing was performed on blood, either unsorted or a sorted T cell fraction (not recorded which). The chain has TRBV3-1 and TRBJ1-2; perhaps TRBD1 as D (6 bases). CDR3 in DNA: TGTGCCAGCAGCGGGTCCAGGGGCGGCTATGGCTACACCTTC. Translating gives CASSGSRGGYGYTF. Full variable domain (remainder filled in from reference TRBV3-1 and TRBJ1-2): DTAVSQTPKYLVTQMGNDKSIKCEQNLGHDTMYWYKQDSKKFLKIMFSYNNKELIINETVPNRFSPKSPDKAHLNLHINSLELGDSAVYFCASSGSRGGYGYTFGSGTRLTVV.